This entry concerns a single TCR beta chain. This sample was included in a study of blood T cell repertoires in COVID-19. Turning to the study itself: Material from acute and convalescent COVID-19 was sourced from the United States, Italy and Spain. Sources were T cells, B-cell-depleted T cells, or PBMCs; the material itself was cDNA or gDNA.

The germline CDR1 and CDR2 sequences are GTSNPN and SVGIG (reference sequence). The CDR3 length is 13 residues. V gave up 2 bases and J gave up 5 bases; unmatched junction bases: 4. How the authors handled the data: Estimation of nucleated cell counts was performed using reference gene primer amplification. Repertoires were generated with immunoSEQ multiplex PCR, while TCRdb's copy carries only in-frame clones and drops some. V and J calls and clone size are those listed in that table; D and trimming were worked out from the DNA. The table has approximately 210,000 clones, 87% seen once. This chain links TRBV30 with TRBJ1-1; TRBD1 aligns across 8 bases. This TCR derives from a man aged 35 to 55 with active or convalescent COVID-19. Sequences were obtained from peripheral blood. This CDR3 is CAWSITGGTEAFF. Here the CDR3 DNA reads TGTGCCTGGAGTATTACAGGGGGGACTGAAGCTTTCTTT. Together with reference TRBV30 and TRBJ1-1, the CDR3 gives the full variable domain: SQTIHQWPATLVQPVGSPLSLECTVEGTSNPNLYWYRQAAGRGLQLLFYSVGIGQISSEVPQNLSASRPQDRQFILSSKKLLLSDSGFYLCAWSITGGTEAFFGQGTRLTVV.